These 16 T cell receptor beta chains originate from one sample sequenced in a study of blood T cells in healthy people across ages. Then a second PCR, running about 6 to 12 cycles, was carried out with a sample-barcoded 5' primer and a J-beta primer mix. TCRdb ran MiXCR on the 5' RACE reads and lists one entry per CDR3 protein. The data show over 500,000 distinct CDR3 sequences, with around a quarter seen just once and 3% to 4% held by the top ten. A further study also used this sample, focusing on T cells of mothers and their children.

The specimen was blood. The receptor source for this set is a boy younger than 10 in good health.

The CDR3 spells CASRVSGNSGNTIYF. CDR3 nucleotide sequence: TGCGCCAGCAGGGTTTCCGGCAACTCTGGAAACACCATATATTTT. The chain combines TRBV5-1 with TRBJ1-3, with unresolved D. Germline loops: CDR1 SGHRS, CDR2 YFSETQ. Trimming removed 5 bases at V and 0 bases at J, with 12 bases between. This CDR3 is 15 amino acids long.

This clonotype occurred a few times. The rearrangement joins TRBV2 to TRBJ1-2; D is uncertain. CDR3 length: 14 amino acids. V was pared by 3 bases and J by 4 bases, with 12 bases between. CDR1 is SNHLY and CDR2 is FYNNEI in the germline V gene. The CDR3 sequence: CASSEGERGYGYTF. Written as DNA, the CDR3 is TGTGCCAGCAGTGAGGGAGAACGTGGCTATGGCTACACCTTC. Drawing the rest from reference TRBV2 and TRBJ1-2, the complete variable domain is EPEVTQTPSHQVTQMGQEVILRCVPISNHLYFYWYRQILGQKVEFLVSFYNNEISEKSEIFDDQFSVERPDGSNFTLKIRSTKLEDSAMYFCASSEGERGYGYTFGSGTRLTVV.

V is TRBV27 and J is TRBJ2-1; 8 nucleotides agree with TRBD2. Germline V gives CDR1 MNHEY, CDR2 SMNVEV (reference sequence). This CDR3 region has 15 residues. V lost 4 bases, J lost 3 bases, and 5 bases stayed unmatched. The CDR3 loop reads CASSYTSGNYNEQFF. For the CDR3, the DNA is TGTGCCAGCAGTTATACTAGCGGTAACTACAATGAGCAGTTCTTC.

J is TRBJ2-1 and V is TRBV20-1; 7 nucleotides agree with TRBD1. CDR1 is DFQATT and CDR2 is SNEGSKA in the germline V gene (reference sequence). V shed 5 bases, J shed 0 bases, and the junction held 7 bases outside the gene matches. The length of the CDR3 is 15 residues. The DNA for the CDR3 is TGCAGTGCTCCCCGGACAGGAAGCTCCTACAATGAGCAGTTCTTC. As protein: CSAPRTGSSYNEQFF.

This chain connects TRBV27 to TRBJ2-3; 7 bases map to TRBD1. The J call may be incorrect, as the DNA end agrees better with TRBJ1-5. The CDR3 contains 18 residues. Looked up from germline, CDR1 is MNHEY and CDR2 is SMNVEV (reference sequence). The CDR3 bases are TGTGCCAGCAGTTTATCCTACACACAGGGGAGGGGCACAGATACGCAGCATTTT. It yields the protein CASSLSYTQGRGTDTQHF.

This clonotype was detected only a few times. The rearrangement joins TRBV7-9 to TRBJ2-5; D unclear. Trimming left V 5 bases short and J 0 bases short, with 10 bases between. The CDR3 contains 14 residues. The germline V gene encodes CDR1 SEHNR and CDR2 FQNEAQ (reference sequence). This CDR3 is CASSPSSDQETQYF. The DNA for the CDR3 is TGTGCCAGCAGCCCATCCAGCGACCAAGAGACCCAGTACTTC.

The V and J genes are TRBV6-6 and TRBJ2-4; D possibly corresponds to TRBD1 (5 bases). This CDR3 contains 14 residues. The V and J ends lost 0 bases and 6 bases respectively, with 9 bases between them. Germline V CDR1 and CDR2: MNHNY, SVGAGI (reference sequence). The CDR3 region is CASSYSGDRNIQYF. The DNA of the CDR3 is TGTGCCAGCAGTTACTCAGGGGATAGAAACATTCAGTACTTC.

V and J are TRBV28 and TRBJ2-5; D might be TRBD1 (6 bases). This CDR3 region has 13 residues. Germline V gene sequence: CDR1 MDHEN, CDR2 SYDVKM. V was clipped by 6 bases and J by 9 bases, with 17 bases between them. CDR3 in amino acids: CASSTDRIDPQYF. The DNA for the CDR3 is TGTGCCAGCAGCACGGACAGAATCGATCCCCAGTACTTC.

The rearrangement joins TRBV6-5 to TRBJ2-1; 9 nucleotides line up with TRBD1. The CDR3 sequence is 15 residues long. Germline V gene lookup returns CDR1 MNHEY and CDR2 SVGAGI. The V and J ends lost 5 bases and 5 bases, in that order; junction bases with no gene match: 7. DNA for the CDR3: TGTGCCAGCAGTCTATCCGGGACAGGGAACAATGAGCAGTTCTTC. Amino acid sequence: CASSLSGTGNNEQFF.

This clonotype was observed a few times. V gene TRBV20-1 combines with J gene TRBJ2-5; D is perhaps TRBD1 (6 bases). CDR1 is DFQATT, CDR2 SNEGSKA, per germline (reference sequence). Trimming took 3 bases from V and 3 from J, leaving 17 bases between them. The CDR3 runs 15 residues. CDR3 amino acids: CSARPPGTKKETQYF. In nucleotides, the CDR3 is TGCAGTGCTAGGCCTCCCGGGACAAAAAAAGAGACCCAGTACTTC.

This chain links TRBV6-5 with TRBJ1-4; D is possibly TRBD1 (6 bases). The CDR3 consists of 14 residues. Germline lookup yields CDR1 MNHEY and CDR2 SVGAGI. Trimming stripped 6 bases from V and 5 bases from J, with 13 bases between. The CDR3 region has the DNA TGTGCCAGCAGGAGGGGACAACAGAATGAAAAACTGTTTTTT. Its translation is CASRRGQQNEKLFF.

The chain carries TRBV27 and TRBJ2-7; 12 positions match TRBD2. The CDR3 is made up of 15 amino acids. CDR1 and CDR2 (germline): MNHEY, SMNVEV (reference sequence). V lost 6 bases and J lost 4; bases outside the gene matches: 7. This CDR3 is CASRSGLAGLYEQYF. As DNA, the CDR3 is TGTGCCAGCAGGTCGGGACTAGCGGGTTTATACGAGCAGTACTTC.

J is TRBJ2-5 and V is TRBV12-5; D unresolved. The last part of the DNA fits TRBJ2-7 better; the J call may be wrong. Looked up from germline, CDR1 is LGHNT and CDR2 is FRNRAP. This CDR3 is built from 13 residues. The CDR3 DNA sequence: TGTGCTAGTGGAGCTACGGACGGCTACGAGCAGTACTTC. It encodes CASGATDGYEQYF.

V is TRBV12-3 or TRBV12-4 and J is TRBJ2-4; perhaps TRBD1 as D (6 bases). V lost 9 bases and J 2 bases, leaving 17 bases between the germline ends. The CDR3 is 15 residues long. CDR3 protein: CASGNREMPKNIQYF. As DNA, the CDR3 is TGTGCCAGTGGGAACAGGGAAATGCCCAAAAACATTCAGTACTTC.

In its sample, this clonotype was seen a few times. Germline is not matched at one junction end, which may reflect a read error. The rearrangement uses TRBV4-3 and TRBJ2-1; D unclear. The CDR3 extends over 13 amino acids. The germline CDR1 and CDR2 sequences are LGHNA and YSLEER. The CDR3 DNA is TGCGCCAGCAACCAAGAATTCCACAATGAGCAGTTCTTC. Protein: CASNQEFHNEQFF.

The chain has TRBV20-1 and TRBJ2-5, with 11 bases fitting TRBD2. With the DNA end fitting TRBJ2-7 better, the J assignment may be wrong. CDR1 and CDR2 from the germline V gene are DFQATT and SNEGSKA (reference sequence). The CDR3 runs to 15 residues. The CDR3 spells CSASGTSGGSYEQYF. As DNA, the CDR3 is TGCAGTGCTAGTGGAACTAGCGGGGGCTCCTACGAGCAGTACTTC.